This TCR beta chain was obtained from a study of blood T cell repertoires in COVID-19. The CDR3 extends over 15 amino acids. V gave up 6 bases and J gave up 0 bases, with 12 bases separating them. Germline V lookup: CDR1 LNHDA, CDR2 SQIVND (reference sequence). Libraries were prepared by immunoSEQ multiplex PCR; TCRdb keeps only in-frame clonotypes and omits some of them. The table lists roughly 75,000 clones, roughly 80% of them singletons. The TCR originated in a man aged 70 or older with acute or convalescent COVID-19. What was sequenced was peripheral blood. The chain has TRBV19 and TRBJ2-1, with D perhaps matching TRBD2 (6 bases). The CDR3 region is CASSRTSSSYNEQFF. CDR3 sequence (DNA): TGTGCCAGTAGCCGCACTAGCAGCTCCTACAATGAGCAGTTCTTC.